This T cell receptor beta chain was identified during a study of blood T cell repertoires in COVID-19. This clone was recorded once. Authors' data handling: Reference gene primer amplification yielded estimated nucleated cell counts. Here immunoSEQ multiplex PCR was the method, and the copy in TCRdb shows in-frame clones only, minus some. That table gives V, J and clone size, and the DNA gave D and trimming. The sample lists 130,000 or so clones, 86% occurring once. CDR1 SGHNT and CDR2 YYREEE come from the germline V gene (reference sequence). CDR3 length: 17 amino acids. Trimming pared 3 bases from V and 2 bases from J, leaving 20 bases between.

The sequence derives from a woman aged 55-69 years with acute or convalescent COVID-19. The chain carries TRBV5-4 and TRBJ2-5; D is perhaps TRBD2 (7 bases). The specimen sequenced was peripheral blood. CDR3 DNA sequence: TGTGCCAGCAGCTCCCGATCTACGGGGGGCCTTCAAGAGACCCAGTACTTC. This sequence encodes CASSSRSTGGLQETQYF.